The 13 T cell receptor beta chains below were found in one sample sequenced in a study of blood T cell repertoires in COVID-19 (dated by TCRdb to about 2020). The library was made by the immunoSEQ multiplex PCR assay. Entries here come from immuneACCESS through TCRdb and include only in-frame sequences with V and J called. Some clones fail to appear in such tables; in the studies checked, an unresolved V gene covers under half of the shortfall, and the cause of the remainder is unknown. The table for this sample lists 95,000 to 150,000 clones; about 85% of them were counted only once. The ten largest make up approximately 6.6% of the sample. The source material was peripheral blood. Every receptor here comes from an elderly man with active or convalescent COVID-19.

Remarks on this clone: The sample carries other DNA sequences with the same CDR3. The V call is TRBV7-8, the J call TRBJ2-7; D ambiguous. Germline V lookup: CDR1 SGHVS, CDR2 FQNEAQ. The CDR3 covers 13 residues. Between the trimmed V and J ends, which lost 1 base and 3 bases, there was a span of 7 bases. For the CDR3, the DNA is TGTGCCAGCAGCTTAGATACTCTCTACGAGCAGTACTTC. This encodes CASSLDTLYEQYF.

The CDR3 DNA is TGCGCCAGCAGCTCGGGGACAGCCACTGAAGCTTTCTTT. Translation gives CASSSGTATEAFF. V and J are TRBV5-1 and TRBJ1-1; 7 nucleotides align to TRBD1. CDR3 length equals 13 residues. CDR1 SGHRS and CDR2 YFSETQ come from the germline V gene. V lost 3 bases, J lost 4 bases, and 3 bases stayed unmatched.

The chain carries TRBV4-1 and TRBJ2-2, with 8 bases aligning to TRBD1. This CDR3 has 17 residues. The junction had 19 bases not matched to a gene; V was cut back by 10 bases and J by 6 bases. CDR1 is MGHRA, CDR2 YSYEKL, per germline. The CDR3: CATSGWIGQGVPGELFF. CDR3 nucleotides: TGCGCCACCTCGGGCTGGATAGGACAGGGTGTTCCCGGGGAGCTGTTTTTT.

The chain recombines TRBV9 with TRBJ1-1; D is ambiguous. The CDR3 covers 15 residues. Germline CDR1 reads SGDLS; CDR2 reads YYNGEE. V was shortened by 3 bases and J by 5 bases, with 17 bases between the two germline ends. For the CDR3, the DNA is TGTGCCAGCAGCGCCATTAGAGGGTGGAGTACTGAAGCTTTCTTT. Translation gives CASSAIRGWSTEAFF.

The V gene is TRBV27, the J gene TRBJ1-5; no clear D. The CDR3 is 15 residues long. V lost 0 bases to trimming and J lost 4 bases, with 10 bases between them. Germline CDR1 is MNHEY and CDR2 is SMNVEV (reference sequence). CDR3 amino acids: CASSLSYSRNQPQHF. The CDR3 region has the DNA TGTGCCAGCAGTTTATCGTACTCCAGGAATCAGCCCCAGCATTTT.

Sample share makes this clone medium-sized. The chain recombines TRBV24-1 with TRBJ2-7, with a weak D call TRBD1 (7 bases). Trimming pared 4 bases from V and 12 bases from J, leaving 15 bases between. CDR3 length equals 12 residues. Germline V gene lookup returns CDR1 KGHDR and CDR2 SFDVKD. CDR3: CATSDRGTDLYF. The CDR3 DNA reads as TGTGCCACCAGTGACCGCGGGACAGATCTGTACTTC.

CDR3 nucleotides: TGTGCCAGCAACCTAAGGGGGGGCGTGGAGACCCAGTACTTC. Translated, it gives CASNLRGGVETQYF. The chain couples TRBV9 to TRBJ2-5; D might be TRBD2 (7 bases). The CDR3 has 14 residues. The ends were cut back, 6 bases at V and 5 bases at J, with 17 bases in the middle. The germline V gene has CDR1 SGDLS and CDR2 YYNGEE.

V and J are TRBV24-1 and TRBJ2-5; 8 bases are shared with TRBD1. The CDR3 runs 12 residues. The germline V gene encodes CDR1 KGHDR and CDR2 SFDVKD. J lost 2 bases, V lost 10 bases, and 2 bases had no gene match. CDR3 loop: CATGDRQETQYF. The CDR3 nucleotides are TGTGCCACGGGGGACAGGCAAGAGACCCAGTACTTC.

This chain links TRBV30 with TRBJ2-7; 7 nucleotides line up with TRBD1. Germline CDR1 reads GTSNPN; CDR2 reads SVGIG (reference sequence). The CDR3 runs 13 residues. Unmatched junction bases numbered 3, after V lost 0 bases and J lost 4 bases. CDR3 DNA sequence: TGTGCCTGGAGTGTACAGGGACAGTACGAGCAGTACTTC. It yields the protein CAWSVQGQYEQYF. The full variable domain, rest sourced from reference TRBV30 and TRBJ2-7, is SQTIHQWPATLVQPVGSPLSLECTVEGTSNPNLYWYRQAAGRGLQLLFYSVGIGQISSEVPQNLSASRPQDRQFILSSKKLLLSDSGFYLCAWSVQGQYEQYFGPGTRLTVT.

The V call is TRBV11-2, the J call TRBJ2-1; weak D call: TRBD2 (6 bases). Trimming cost V 5 bases and J 5 bases, with 19 bases left between them. This CDR3 has 16 residues. Germline values: CDR1 SGHAT, CDR2 FQNNGV. CDR3 bases: TGTGCCAGCAGCCGTAGGGGCGGGGTCGAGGACAATGAGCAGTTCTTC. Its translation: CASSRRGGVEDNEQFF. Full variable domain (outside the CDR3, taken from reference TRBV11-2 and TRBJ2-1): EAGVAQSPRYKIIEKRQSVAFWCNPISGHATLYWYQQILGQGPKLLIQFQNNGVVDDSQLPKDRFSAERLKGVDSTLKIQPAKLEDSAVYLCASSRRGGVEDNEQFFGPGTRLTVL.

This clone was recorded once. V is TRBV10-3 and J is TRBJ2-7; the D is unclear. The CDR3 is 15 residues long. The germline V gene has CDR1 ENHRY and CDR2 SYGVKD. Trimming took 0 bases from V and 2 from J, leaving 11 bases between them. CDR3 sequence (DNA): TGTGCCATCAGTGAGTCCGGGTCACCAACCTACGAGCAGTACTTC. Translating it yields CAISESGSPTYEQYF.

This clone was observed a few times. The CDR3: CASSDAGGAWTQYF. CDR3 nucleotides: TGTGCCAGCAGTGATGCAGGGGGCGCCTGGACCCAGTACTTC. The rearrangement uses TRBV5-4 and TRBJ2-5; 8 nucleotides agree with TRBD1. This CDR3 is 14 amino acids long. Germline V gene sequence: CDR1 SGHNT, CDR2 YYREEE (reference sequence). With V trimmed by 5 bases and J by 7 bases, 10 bases remained unmatched.

This sequence joins TRBV9 and TRBJ2-7; D not certain. The V end lost 0 bases, the J end lost 3 bases, and 10 bases lay between the germline ends. This CDR3 contains 14 residues. Germline V lookup: CDR1 SGDLS, CDR2 YYNGEE. This chain's CDR3 is CASSVGPGNYEQYF. The CDR3 coding sequence is TGTGCCAGCAGCGTAGGACCAGGTAACTACGAGCAGTACTTC.